This T cell receptor (beta chain) comes out of a study of T cells in Graves' hyperthyroidism and ophthalmopathy (dated by TCRdb to between 2017 and 2020). About the study as a whole: Peripheral blood samples were taken at initial diagnosis, before any treatment was given. A discovery cohort of about a hundred patients, 43 with Graves' ophthalmopathy and about 60 with stable Graves' hyperthyroidism, was used to find distinguishing TCR V-J signatures. An independent validation cohort of fewer than 20 hyperthyroidism patients and over 15 patients who later progressed to ophthalmopathy tested prospective prediction of ophthalmopathy. The roughly 100 discovery patients were divided at random into training and test sets in a 7:3 ratio. In addition, the study compared T-cell repertoires in thyroid tissue and in blood from five to seven Graves' hyperthyroidism patients. After sampling, hyperthyroidism patients received methimazole starting at 30 mg daily, and ophthalmopathy patients received high-dose intravenous methylprednisolone. The paper describes TCR Vbeta CDR3 sequencing of 130 to 150 peripheral blood samples, made up of roughly 40 ophthalmopathy patients, approximately 76 hyperthyroidism patients and roughly 17 progressor patients. The research as a whole found: No statistical method was used to fix the sample size in advance, and group allocation was not hidden from the investigators. During validation, the model predicted progression to ophthalmopathy a median of approximately 6 months ahead of onset, with almost 71% sensitivity and 72% to 85% specificity. Blood samples also contained most of the expanded thyroid clonotypes (frequency above 0.001), which suggests that blood repertoires may reflect thyroid immune responses. A 13 V-J signature model separated ophthalmopathy from stable hyperthyroidism, with about 90% sensitivity and 81% to 82% specificity in cross-validation and 80%/75% in testing.

Stable Graves' hyperthyroidism was defined as no progression to ophthalmopathy during 18 months of follow-up. Hyperthyroidism patients were aged 18 to 65 years and newly diagnosed, with disease duration of less than 2 months. The study excluded patients with uncontrolled infections, other autoimmune diseases, pregnancy or lactation. Diagnoses relied on clinical symptoms, serum thyroxine and TRAb, thyroid ultrasound and orbital computed tomography. PBMCs were isolated from 10 ml of fresh peripheral blood by Ficoll-Paque density gradient centrifugation. Total RNA was extracted with Trizol reagent, and quality was checked on an Agilent 2100 Bioanalyzer. The TCR beta CDR3 regions were amplified from RNA transcripts. The first round of RT-PCR for the TCR CDR3 was performed with the HTBI primer set and the Qiagen OneStep RT-PCR kit. Libraries were constructed in a second round of multiplex PCR, after which size selection and purification were carried out. Sequencing of the libraries was done on an Illumina HiSeq2000 using paired-end 100 bp reads. The authors' analysis ran thus. SOAPnuke was used to process the raw data, throwing out any read that contained adapters or uncalled bases, had a mean Phred below 15, or lacked an exact constant-primer or identifier match. High-quality paired reads were merged using COPE v1.2.5, and each unique nucleotide sequence was defined as a clonotype. MiTCR v1.1 was used to align clonotypes to the IMGT TRBV, TRBD and TRBJ reference segments. Only V-J combinations with frequency above 0.0001, covering about 99% of repertoires, were analysed. The TCS score was defined as F50 (clonal expansion) divided by E x V (chaos), with BLOSUM62-based TCRdist calculated between CDR3 peptides within each V-J. Welch's t-statistics and random forest reduced 500 to 650 V-J features to 13, which were used in a naive Bayes classifier (R e1071). TCRdb handled the public reads itself, with Q25 trimming in fastp and clone calling in MiXCR, and kept productive beta chains. A single entry per CDR3 protein holds the most common genes and DNA from its merged rows. V and J calls and clone size were set by TCRdb, not the authors. The sample yields about 590,000 distinct CDR3 sequences; 15% to 17% were counted once. The ten largest make up under 7.5% of the sample.

Concerning this clonotype itself: There is no known antigen for this receptor. Per-base qualities were not stored, and no clone one base away is much larger.

The germline V gene (reference sequence) gives CDR1 as LNHDA and CDR2 as SQIVND. Counted from cysteine to phenylalanine, this CDR3 has 16 amino acids. Kept here is only the CDR3 DNA, which spans 48 bases and is read in frame from base 1. V is clipped by 5 bases and J by 0 bases, and the sequence between their germline boundaries is 14 bases long. The chain was built from TRBV19 and TRBJ2-4; the D segment could be TRBD2, given 5 matching bases. The TCR sequence derives from a woman in her twenties or thirties with Graves' hyperthyroidism. Sequenced material: blood. The bases are TGTGCCAGTAGTCGGCCGGGATCCATAGCCAAAAACATTCAGTACTTC. It translates to CASSRPGSIAKNIQYF. Extended through the reference TRBV19 and TRBJ2-4 proteins, this CDR3 yields the full variable domain: DGGITQSPKYLFRKEGQNVTLSCEQNLNHDAMYWYRQDPGQGLRLIYYSQIVNDFQKGDIAEGYSVSREKKESFPLTVTSAQKNPTAFYLCASSRPGSIAKNIQYFGAGTRLSVL.